A single sample gave rise to the 17 T cell receptor beta chains below, sequenced in a study of regulatory T cells in long-lasting Graves disease. Documented time point: newly diagnosed GD, antithyroid drugs for less than 3 months. PBMCs were the source of the RNA used for TCR sequencing. iRepertoire HTBI primers and Arm-PCR of CDR3 regions built TCR beta libraries. TCRdb recomputed calls from the multiplex PCR reads with MiXCR, one row per CDR3 protein. The table shows 400,000 to 450,000 distinct CDR3 sequences, with around 14% occurring only once. These same data were also listed under a study on T cells in Graves' hyperthyroidism and ophthalmopathy.

Material: peripheral blood mononuclear cells (PBMCs), obtained at new diagnosis, from a patient treated with antithyroid drugs. These receptors originate from a woman in her twenties or thirties with Graves disease.

The chain combines TRBV7-6 with TRBJ1-3; D not certain. Germline lookup yields CDR1 SGHVS and CDR2 FNYEAQ. Trimming shortened V by 5 bases and J by 1 base, and 18 bases separated the two germline ends. CDR3 length: 17 residues. The CDR3 region has the DNA TGTGCCAGCAGCCAAGTGATCATGGGGATTTCTGGAAACACCATATATTTT. It translates to CASSQVIMGISGNTIYF.

This clonotype appeared many times. This sequence joins TRBV5-1 and TRBJ2-7, with 7 bases fitting TRBD1. V dropped 4 bases and J dropped 0; count of bases not matched to a gene: 7. CDR1 and CDR2 (germline): SGHRS, YFSETQ. This CDR3 has 15 residues. The CDR3 nucleotides are TGCGCCAGCAGCACCACAGGGGTCTTCTCCTACGAGCAGTACTTC. Residues: CASSTTGVFSYEQYF.

This clonotype was detected many times. The gene calls are TRBV9 and TRBJ2-1; 7 bases fit TRBD2. Germline V lookup: CDR1 SGDLS, CDR2 YYNGEE. V dropped 4 bases and J dropped 3; count of bases not matched to a gene: 10. The CDR3 covers 16 residues. In DNA form, the CDR3 reads TGTGCCAGCAGCCCTCCGGAGCGGGACCTCTACAATGAGCAGTTCTTC. Its protein is CASSPPERDLYNEQFF.

This clonotype has at least ten counts. This chain uses TRBV30 with TRBJ2-3, with D uncertain. Germline V gene lookup returns CDR1 GTSNPN and CDR2 SVGIG (reference sequence). This CDR3 is built from 16 residues. Trimming left V 0 bases short and J 3 bases short, with 16 bases between. DNA for the CDR3: TGTGCCTGGAGTGTACCTTCGCGACTTGTAACAGATACGCAGTATTTT. Protein sequence: CAWSVPSRLVTDTQYF.

This clonotype was picked up many times. This sequence joins TRBV15 and TRBJ2-3, with 7 bases that match TRBD2. Looked up from germline, CDR1 is LNHNV and CDR2 is YYDKDF (reference sequence). Unmatched junction bases numbered 12, after V lost 1 base and J lost 8 bases. The CDR3 is 16 residues long. CDR3 DNA sequence: TGTGCCACCAGCAGAGCCAGCGGGACGGGGGGTTCTACGCAGTATTTT. Translated: CATSRASGTGGSTQYF.

This clonotype has at least ten counts. This sequence joins TRBV6-1 and TRBJ2-1; the match to TRBD2 covers 12 bases. Germline V gene data show CDR1 as MNHNS and CDR2 as SASEGT. The CDR3 runs 14 residues. Trimming at V came to 3 bases and at J to 9 bases, leaving 3 bases not matched to a gene. CDR3 residues: CASSETSGSSEQFF. The CDR3 bases are TGTGCCAGCAGTGAGACTAGCGGGAGCAGTGAGCAGTTCTTC.

This clonotype showed up just a few times. The chain uses TRBV5-4 and TRBJ2-1; TRBD2 matches at 8 bases. The V and J ends lost 3 bases and 7 bases, in that order; junction bases with no gene match: 15. The CDR3 runs to 17 residues. Germline V lookup: CDR1 SGHNT, CDR2 YYREEE (reference sequence). As DNA, the CDR3 is TGTGCCAGCAGCTCTGTAGGGTTCAGCGGGAGTAAGAATGAGCAGTTCTTC. Amino acid sequence: CASSSVGFSGSKNEQFF.

The chain uses TRBV7-9 and TRBJ2-3; D may be TRBD1 (6 bases). The CDR3 runs 14 residues. V was clipped by 5 bases and J by 6 bases, with 15 bases between them. Germline CDR1 and CDR2: SEHNR and FQNEAQ (reference sequence). CDR3 DNA: TGTGCCAGCAGCCGAAACAGGGTTCCGGATACGCAGTATTTT. Its protein is CASSRNRVPDTQYF.

J is TRBJ2-2 and V is TRBV7-9, with D perhaps TRBD1 or TRBD2 (5 bases each). This CDR3 contains 20 residues. Trimming removed 5 bases from V and 5 bases from J, with 30 bases in between. Germline loops: CDR1 SEHNR, CDR2 FQNEAQ (reference sequence). The CDR3 reads CASSHNRPLRGEGDTGELFF. Here the CDR3 DNA reads TGTGCCAGCAGCCATAATAGGCCGCTACGAGGGGAAGGAGATACCGGGGAGCTGTTTTTT. The full variable domain, with the rest looked up from reference TRBV7-9 and TRBJ2-2, is DTGVSQNPRHKITKRGQNVTFRCDPISEHNRLYWYRQTLGQGPEFLTYFQNEAQLEKSRLLSDRFSAERPKGSFSTLEIQRTEQGDSAMYLCASSHNRPLRGEGDTGELFFGEGSRLTVL.

V and J are TRBV11-3 and TRBJ2-7; D unclear. CDR3 size: 14 residues. The germline V gene encodes CDR1 SGHNT and CDR2 YENEEA. V dropped 2 bases and J dropped 1 base, with 9 bases sitting between them. The CDR3 nucleotides are TGTGCCAGCAGCTTACCTGACCAATCCTACGAGCAGTACTTC. Translated, it gives CASSLPDQSYEQYF.

J is TRBJ1-1 and V is TRBV6-2 or TRBV6-3; D uncertain. Trimming removed 0 bases from V and 0 bases from J, with 8 bases in between. The germline V gene has CDR1 MNHEY and CDR2 SVGEGT. CDR3 length equals 15 residues. The CDR3 is CASSYSPTLNTEAFF. The CDR3 bases are TGTGCCAGCAGTTACTCGCCAACATTGAACACTGAAGCTTTCTTT.

This clonotype was seen many times. V is TRBV6-1 and J is TRBJ1-5; no reliable D call. This CDR3 is built from 15 residues. From germline, CDR1 is MNHNS and CDR2 SASEGT. V was clipped by 6 bases and J by 0 bases, with 12 bases between them. CDR3 region: CASSQDGYSNQPQHF. DNA for the CDR3: TGTGCCAGCAGCCAGGACGGCTATAGCAATCAGCCCCAGCATTTT.

This clonotype showed up many times. The chain joins TRBV7-9 to TRBJ1-1, with D maybe TRBD1 (6 bases). The CDR3 is 15 residues long. V shed 3 bases and J shed 1 base, with 12 bases lying between them. Germline assignment: CDR1 SEHNR and CDR2 FQNEAQ (reference sequence). CDR3: CASSFSGTPNTEAFF. The DNA for the CDR3 is TGTGCCAGCAGCTTCTCCGGGACACCGAACACTGAAGCTTTCTTT.

This clonotype was picked up a small number of times. The V call is TRBV6-5, the J call TRBJ2-7, with TRBD1 identical over 8 bases. Trimming took 1 base from V and 7 from J; bases not matched to a gene: 9. The CDR3 covers 15 residues. Per germline, CDR1 MNHEY and CDR2 SVGAGI. The chain's CDR3 is CASSYFGQGAGEQYF. The CDR3 DNA sequence: TGTGCCAGCAGTTACTTCGGACAGGGTGCGGGAGAGCAGTACTTC.

V gene TRBV10-3 combines with J gene TRBJ1-2; the match to TRBD1 covers 7 bases. CDR3 length: 17 amino acids. CDR1 ENHRY and CDR2 SYGVKD come from the germline V gene. V shed 0 bases and J 0 bases; nucleotides not matched to a gene: 7. CDR3 DNA: TGTGCCATCAGTGAGTCGGCAGGGGGGAGATCTAACTATGGCTACACCTTC. It specifies CAISESAGGRSNYGYTF.

This chain links TRBV20-1 with TRBJ2-7, with 7 bases identical to TRBD1. V gave up 3 bases and J gave up 3 bases; unmatched junction bases: 8. Germline CDR1 is DFQATT and CDR2 is SNEGSKA (reference sequence). The CDR3 loop spans 14 amino acids. The CDR3 DNA sequence: TGCAGTGCTAGCAGGGACAGAGGGTACTACGAGCAGTACTTC. This gives the protein CSASRDRGYYEQYF.

This clonotype was observed a handful of times. This chain connects TRBV9 to TRBJ2-2, with 8 bases aligning to TRBD1. CDR1 is SGDLS and CDR2 is YYNGEE in the germline V gene. This CDR3 contains 13 residues. V lost 1 base and J lost 8; bases outside the gene matches: 1. CDR3 amino acids: CASSVQGAGELFF. In DNA form, the CDR3 reads TGTGCCAGCAGCGTACAGGGGGCAGGGGAGCTGTTTTTT.